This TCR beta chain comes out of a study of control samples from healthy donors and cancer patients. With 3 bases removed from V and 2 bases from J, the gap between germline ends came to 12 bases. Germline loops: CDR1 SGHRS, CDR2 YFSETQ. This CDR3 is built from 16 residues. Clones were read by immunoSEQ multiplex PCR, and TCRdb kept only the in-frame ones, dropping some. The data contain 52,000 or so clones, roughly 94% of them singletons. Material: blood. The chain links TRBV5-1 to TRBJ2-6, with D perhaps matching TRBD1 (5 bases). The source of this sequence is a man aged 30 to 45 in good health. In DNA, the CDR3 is TGCGCCAGCAGCTCTACAGGTAAAGCTGGGGCCAACGTCCTGACTTTC. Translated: CASSSTGKAGANVLTF.